One sample yielded the 21 T cell receptor beta chains listed below, sequenced in a study of PD-L1 blockade in urothelial cancer. TCRdb's table, derived via immunoSEQ multiplex PCR, lists solely in-frame clones and lacks some. The table records some 110,000 clones, 75% to 90% of them present only once. The time point was: peripheral blood 6 weeks after treatment start. The starting material was PBMCs, obtained around atezolizumab (anti-PD-L1) treatment. Receptors were obtained from a man in his sixties with urothelial cancer.

The V call is TRBV2, the J call TRBJ2-3; 12 positions match TRBD1. V lost 1 base, J lost 6 bases, and 5 bases stayed unmatched. From germline, CDR1 is SNHLY and CDR2 FYNNEI. The CDR3 length is 16 residues. The CDR3 DNA is TGTGCCAGCAGTGAAGGGGGACAGGGGGCAGGGGATACGCAGTATTTT. Translation gives CASSEGGQGAGDTQYF.

V and J are TRBV5-1 and TRBJ1-3; D is possibly TRBD1 (6 bases). This CDR3 contains 16 residues. Germline V gene sequence: CDR1 SGHRS, CDR2 YFSETQ. Trimming took off 0 bases at V and 1 base at J, with 11 bases between the two ends. In DNA form, the CDR3 reads TGCGCCAGCAGCTTGGACAGGGAAGTATCTGGAAACACCATATATTTT. As protein: CASSLDREVSGNTIYF.

The genes are TRBV4-3 and TRBJ2-1; the match to TRBD2 covers 7 bases. Germline V gives CDR1 LGHNA, CDR2 YSLEER. The CDR3 runs to 17 residues. The junction had 5 bases not matched to a gene; V was cut back by 0 bases and J by 0 bases. The CDR3 spells CASSQEPAGSSYNEQFF. DNA for the CDR3: TGCGCCAGCAGCCAAGAACCAGCGGGGAGCTCCTACAATGAGCAGTTCTTC.

The table lists this clone with a few counts. This chain links TRBV4-2 with TRBJ2-7, with TRBD2 matching 14 bases. Germline lookup yields CDR1 LGHNA and CDR2 YNFKEQ. This CDR3 has 16 amino acids. Trimming cost V 1 base and J 6 bases; bases outside gene matches: 5. Here the CDR3 DNA reads TGTGCCAGCAGCCAAGTTGGGACTAGCGGGGGCCCCGAGCAGTACTTC. Amino acids: CASSQVGTSGGPEQYF.

The chain uses TRBV28 and TRBJ1-4, with D unclear. CDR3 length equals 14 residues. Trimming pared 2 bases from V and 8 bases from J, leaving 12 bases between. In germline, CDR1 is MDHEN, CDR2 SYDVKM. The CDR3 region has the DNA TGTGCCAGCAGTTTAATCAACCCAGGAGAAAAACTGTTTTTT. Its protein product is CASSLINPGEKLFF. Together with reference TRBV28 and TRBJ1-4, the CDR3 gives the full variable domain: DVKVTQSSRYLVKRTGEKVFLECVQDMDHENMFWYRQDPGLGLRLIYFSYDVKMKEKGDIPEGYSVSREKKERFSLILESASTNQTSMYLCASSLINPGEKLFFGSGTQLSVL.

CDR3 sequence reads: CASSGVPGNTIYF. The CDR3, as DNA: TGCGCCAGCTCGGGGGTTCCCGGAAACACCATATATTTT. The V and J genes are TRBV5-1 and TRBJ1-3; D may be TRBD1 (5 bases). Trimming left V 7 bases short and J 4 bases short, with 12 bases between. Germline V gene lookup returns CDR1 SGHRS and CDR2 YFSETQ. CDR3 length equals 13 residues. The whole variable domain, remainder taken from reference TRBV5-1 and TRBJ1-3, is KAGVTQTPRYLIKTRGQQVTLSCSPISGHRSVSWYQQTPGQGLQFLFEYFSETQRNKGNFPGRFSGRQFSNSRSEMNVSTLELGDSALYLCASSGVPGNTIYFGEGSWLTVV.

The chain combines TRBV18 with TRBJ1-1; D remains ambiguous. Per germline, CDR1 KGHSH and CDR2 LQKENI. Trimming cost V 1 base and J 0 bases, with 6 bases left between them. This CDR3 comprises 14 residues. The CDR3 DNA reads TGTGCCAGCTCACCACGCGGCCTGAACACTGAAGCTTTCTTT. Protein sequence: CASSPRGLNTEAFF.

V and J are TRBV30 and TRBJ1-1, with TRBD1 as a possible D gene (6 bases). The CDR3 extends over 14 amino acids. Germline V gene lookup returns CDR1 GTSNPN and CDR2 SVGIG (reference sequence). V lost 3 bases, J lost 3 bases, and 14 bases lay in between. Here the CDR3 reads CAWRGFEGDTEAFF. The CDR3 nucleotides read TGTGCCTGGAGGGGTTTCGAGGGGGACACTGAAGCTTTCTTT.

The chain couples TRBV15 to TRBJ2-3, with 11 bases matching TRBD2. Germline lookup yields CDR1 LNHNV and CDR2 YYDKDF (reference sequence). The CDR3 has 19 amino acids. Trimming at V came to 0 bases and at J to 9 bases, leaving 17 bases not matched to a gene. Here the CDR3 DNA reads TGTGCCACCAGCAGAGAGAGTTCCGGAGGGGCTAGCGGGGGGAGGACGCAGTATTTT. This codes for CATSRESSGGASGGRTQYF. The full variable domain, with the rest looked up from reference TRBV15 and TRBJ2-3, is DAMVIQNPRYQVTQFGKPVTLSCSQTLNHNVMYWYQQKSSQAPKLLFHYYDKDFNNEADTPDNFQSRRPNTSFCFLDIRSPGLGDTAMYLCATSRESSGGASGGRTQYFGPGTRLTVL.

The V gene is TRBV18, the J gene TRBJ2-1; 10 nucleotides align to TRBD2. The length of the CDR3 is 16 residues. The germline V gene encodes CDR1 KGHSH and CDR2 LQKENI. Trimming removed 2 bases from V and 10 bases from J; junction bases left unmatched: 11. CDR3 region: CASSPLSSGSIEEQFF. The CDR3 DNA is TGTGCCAGCTCACCATTATCTAGCGGGAGTATTGAGGAGCAGTTCTTC.

V usage is TRBV10-3 and J usage is TRBJ2-7; D might be TRBD1 (5 bases). Germline V lookup: CDR1 ENHRY, CDR2 SYGVKD. The V gene lost 10 bases and the J gene lost 0 bases, with 16 bases spanning the gap. This CDR3 comprises 14 residues. CDR3 protein: CATTADRDSYEQYF. The DNA of the CDR3 is TGTGCCACCACCGCCGACAGAGACTCCTACGAGCAGTACTTC.

This sequence joins TRBV28 and TRBJ2-1, with 7 positions matching TRBD2. The junction had 7 bases not matched to a gene; V was cut back by 2 bases and J by 0 bases. The germline V gene encodes CDR1 MDHEN and CDR2 SYDVKM. The CDR3 is 17 residues long. CDR3 nucleotide sequence: TGTGCCAGCAGTTTACCCACTAGCGCGCACTCCTACAATGAGCAGTTCTTC. It codes for CASSLPTSAHSYNEQFF.

The V gene is TRBV5-1, the J gene TRBJ1-5; 11 nucleotides line up with TRBD1. The CDR3 extends over 15 amino acids. J was trimmed by 7 bases and V by 3 bases; bases with no gene match: 6. CDR1 and CDR2 from the germline V gene are SGHRS and YFSETQ. The CDR3 sequence: CASSWGTGGGQPQHF. The CDR3 DNA reads TGCGCCAGCAGCTGGGGGACAGGGGGAGGGCAGCCCCAGCATTTT.

This chain uses TRBV4-2 with TRBJ2-7; D remains unclear. V lost 2 bases to trimming and J lost 2 bases, with 7 bases between them. Germline lookup yields CDR1 LGHNA and CDR2 YNFKEQ. The CDR3 runs to 13 residues. The CDR3 is CASSQQVAYEQYF. The CDR3 nucleotides read TGTGCCAGCAGCCAACAGGTAGCCTACGAGCAGTACTTC.

V gene TRBV2 combines with J gene TRBJ1-1; 7 positions match TRBD1. Unmatched junction bases numbered 7, after V lost 11 bases and J lost 1 base. The CDR3 covers 13 residues. Per germline, CDR1 SNHLY and CDR2 FYNNEI. The CDR3 region has the DNA TGTGCCCCTAGGGACAGAGCGAACACTGAAGCTTTCTTT. It codes for CAPRDRANTEAFF.

This clone was counted a few times. The CDR3 reads CASSSRDRERDYGYTF. CDR3 DNA: TGTGCCAGCAGCTCCCGGGACAGGGAAAGAGACTATGGCTACACCTTC. The chain couples TRBV7-9 to TRBJ1-2; 9 positions agree with TRBD1. V was pared by 4 bases and J by 3 bases, with 9 bases of the junction left unmatched. CDR3 length: 16 residues. Germline V CDR1 and CDR2: SEHNR, FQNEAQ (reference sequence).

The rearrangement links TRBV27 to TRBJ2-7, with 7 nucleotides matching TRBD2. The CDR3 sequence is 13 residues long. Germline assignment: CDR1 MNHEY and CDR2 SMNVEV (reference sequence). J was trimmed by 3 bases and V by 8 bases; bases with no gene match: 7. The CDR3, as DNA: TGTGCCAGCGCCGGGGGACTAAACTACGAGCAGTACTTC. This translates into CASAGGLNYEQYF.

The rearrangement uses TRBV6-1 and TRBJ2-2, with D maybe TRBD2 (5 bases). Germline CDR1 reads MNHNS; CDR2 reads SASEGT. CDR3 length equals 15 residues. V was shortened by 6 bases and J by 1 base, with 12 bases between the two germline ends. The CDR3 reads CASRTAEGNTGELFF. The CDR3 nucleotides are TGTGCCAGCAGGACCGCTGAGGGGAACACCGGGGAGCTGTTTTTT.

The chain links TRBV27 to TRBJ2-3; TRBD1 matches 11 bases. Germline V gives CDR1 MNHEY, CDR2 SMNVEV (reference sequence). The trim removed 4 bases at V and 9 bases at J, leaving 6 bases unmatched. The CDR3 is made up of 14 amino acids. In nucleotides, the CDR3 is TGTGCCAGCAGTTCGTCCCGGGACAGGGGGACGCAGTATTTT. Translation gives CASSSSRDRGTQYF.

This chain joins TRBV27 and TRBJ2-2, with TRBD1 identical over 10 bases. Losses at the gene ends were 5 bases for V and 5 bases for J; bases not matched to a gene: 5. There are 15 residues in the CDR3. Germline V lookup: CDR1 MNHEY, CDR2 SMNVEV (reference sequence). CDR3 in DNA: TGTGCCAGCAGTCCACGGACAGGGGGGACCGGGGAGCTGTTTTTT. This translates into CASSPRTGGTGELFF.

The chain uses TRBV7-3 and TRBJ2-6, with D hard to call. Germline V gives CDR1 SGHTA, CDR2 FQGTGA. The CDR3 length is 15 residues. Trimming left V 5 bases short and J 1 base short, with 9 bases between. DNA of the CDR3: TGTGCCAGCAGCGCTTCAGGTTCTGGGGCCAACGTCCTGACTTTC. Protein: CASSASGSGANVLTF.